The source of this TCR beta chain is a study of CXCR3-negative and CXCR3-positive naive CD8 T cells. Across the study: About 135 million TRB reads in total, about 1.5 +/- 0.3 million per library. Overall study findings and caveats: Sequencing showed both naive subsets with comparably high diversity, and memory CD8+ cells much lower. Relative to CXCR3-negative naive cells, CXCR3-positive naive cells had more hydrophobic TRB CDR3s.

Researchers reported sorting every CD8+ T cell subset in triplicate, a few hundred thousand cells per sort. Naive CD8+ T lymphocytes were specified as CD45RO-CCR7+CD27+CD95-. The CDR3 length is 14 residues. The germline V gene has CDR1 MNHNY and CDR2 SVGAGI (reference sequence). On this clonotype itself: As yet, its antigen is unknown.

The TRB cDNA libraries were prepared by 5' RACE with UMI labels. One entry per CDR3 protein, without DNA, is what TCRdb gives after re-calling the 5' RACE reads. This sample contains about 150,000 distinct CDR3 sequences. This chain uses TRBV6-6 with TRBJ1-5. What was sequenced was naive CXCR3+ CD8+ T cells from blood. The subset denotes: CD45RO-CCR7+CD27+CD95- naive CD8+ T cells expressing CXCR3 (TNR3+). The sequence derives from a human donor in good health. Some clones in this sample may be carry-over from other donors' samples. CDR3 protein: CASSPPGDSQPQHF.